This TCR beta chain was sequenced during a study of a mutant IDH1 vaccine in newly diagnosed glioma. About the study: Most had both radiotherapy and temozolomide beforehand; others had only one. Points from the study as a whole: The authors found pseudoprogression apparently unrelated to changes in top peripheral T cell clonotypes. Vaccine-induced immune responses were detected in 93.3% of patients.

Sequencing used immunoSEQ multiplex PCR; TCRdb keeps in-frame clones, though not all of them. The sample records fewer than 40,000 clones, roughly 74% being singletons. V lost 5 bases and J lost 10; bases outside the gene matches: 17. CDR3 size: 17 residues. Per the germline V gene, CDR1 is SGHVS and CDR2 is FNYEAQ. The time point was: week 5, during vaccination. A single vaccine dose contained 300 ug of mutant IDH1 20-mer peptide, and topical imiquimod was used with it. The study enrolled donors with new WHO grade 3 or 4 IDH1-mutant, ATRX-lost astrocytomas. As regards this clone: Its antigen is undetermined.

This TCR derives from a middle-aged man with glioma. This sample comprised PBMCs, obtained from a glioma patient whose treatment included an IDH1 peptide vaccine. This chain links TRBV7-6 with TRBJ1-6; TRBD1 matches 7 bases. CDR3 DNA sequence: TGTGCCAGCAGCAGACAGGGTGGGGGGTCTGGCGGATCACCCCTCCACTTT. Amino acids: CASSRQGGGSGGSPLHF.